This T cell receptor (beta chain) came from a study of cytomegalovirus exposure and HLA in healthy donors. A remark on this clone: What it binds is not known.

Primers: 60 Vbeta forward and 13 Jbeta reverse. Only in-frame clones appear in the TCRdb table, and some are missing; sequencing was by immunoSEQ multiplex PCR. The sample shows approximately 110,000 clones, roughly 74% of them seen only once. The CDR3 contains 17 residues. Germline trimming cut 0 bases from V and 5 bases from J; bases unmatched to any gene: 9. Germline assignment: CDR1 ENHRY and CDR2 SYGVKD. Regarding the study as a whole: Earlier results showed most TCR beta V segments being productive about 90% or about 30% of the time.

There were likely unrecorded immune exposures, though donors were nominally healthy when sampled. Sequencing input: PBMCs. The origin of this receptor is a woman between 50 and 59 years old in good health and CMV-seropositive. The chain uses TRBV10-3 and TRBJ2-1; TRBD1 matches 8 bases. CDR3 loop: CAISESPPAGQDNEQFF. Here the CDR3 DNA reads TGTGCCATCAGTGAGTCGCCCCCGGCGGGACAGGACAATGAGCAGTTCTTC.